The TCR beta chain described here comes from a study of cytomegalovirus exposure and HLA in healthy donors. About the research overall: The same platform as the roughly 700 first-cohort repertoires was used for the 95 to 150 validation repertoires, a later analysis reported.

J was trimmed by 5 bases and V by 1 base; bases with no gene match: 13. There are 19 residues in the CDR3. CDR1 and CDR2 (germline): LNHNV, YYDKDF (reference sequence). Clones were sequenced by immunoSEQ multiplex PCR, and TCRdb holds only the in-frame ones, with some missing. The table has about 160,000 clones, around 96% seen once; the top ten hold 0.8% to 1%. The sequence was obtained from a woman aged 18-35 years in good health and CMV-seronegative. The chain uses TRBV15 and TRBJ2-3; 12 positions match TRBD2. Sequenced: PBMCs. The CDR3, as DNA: TGTGCCACCAGCAGAGCTCCTTGGACTAGCGGGGCGGCCCTAGATACGCAGTATTTT. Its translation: CATSRAPWTSGAALDTQYF.